This T cell receptor beta chain was captured by sequencing in a study of blood T cells in healthy people across ages (dated by TCRdb to the mid-2010s). For the wider study: Template switching captured roughly one uniquely barcoded TCR beta cDNA molecule per two T cells in model experiments. Donors were grouped into four age groups: young (average 16 years), middle-aged (about 40), aged (62) and long-lived (roughly 80). Age-related changes in TCR beta repertoire diversity were measured in the study by deep sequencing normalized with unique cDNA molecular identifiers. The study analyzed two additional independent replicas of 1 million unique cDNA reads from the same blood draw for two donors, one aged 18 to 30 and one aged 80 or older. To avoid experimental bias, donors of different ages were distributed randomly across sequencing lanes. Overall results and qualifications from the work: Observed TCR beta diversity per million T cells fell roughly linearly with age, and a significant reduction was already apparent by age about 43. Because donor CMV infection status was unknown, age-related changes in expanded clonotypes were potentially confounded. Estimates of total diversity based on one million sequenced T cells were considered lower bounds and underestimates. Conclusive comparison of naive and antigen-experienced compartments was prevented by the profiling of bulk unsorted PBMCs. There was a strong correlation between observed TCR beta diversity and the percentage of naive T cells measured by flow cytometry. Compared with the aged group, more naive CD4+ T cells, fewer expanded clones and increased TCR diversity were shown by the long-lived group, suggesting age selection.

The germline V gene (reference sequence) gives CDR1 as LNHNV and CDR2 as YYDKDF. Trimming accounts for 1 base at V and 0 bases at J, while the number of junction bases matched to no gene is 8. Reading from cysteine to phenylalanine, the CDR3 counts 19 amino acids. The CDR3 DNA has 57 bases and is translated from base 1. The approximately 39 donors, aged roughly 6 to 95 years, were systemically healthy Caucasian individuals from Russia. Each donor gave 8 to 10 milliliters of peripheral blood, drawn into EDTA-treated Vacutainer tubes. Ficoll-Paque density-gradient centrifugation was used to isolate PBMCs, with at least 6 million per sample. Total RNA, at least 5.5 micrograms per sample, was extracted from PBMCs with Trizol reagent. For every donor, flow cytometry on a PBMC aliquot measured the percentage of naive CD45RAhigh/CD27high T cells. This clonotype was counted between two and nine times. What this receptor recognizes is not known. Within one base of it there is no much larger clone, and no base qualities were kept.

The method behind the library was 5' RACE. TCRdb names Illumina HiSeq 2500 as the instrument used. A second PCR of about 6 to 11 cycles was performed with a sample-barcoded 5' primer and a J-beta primer mix. A unique molecular identifier was introduced onto each TCR beta cDNA molecule by a template-switch 5' adaptor carrying 12 random nucleotides. Each sample yielded at least 2.5 million CDR3-containing paired-end reads. First-strand cDNA synthesis was performed from all RNA using the Mint cDNA synthesis kit, with priming by a TRBC-specific oligonucleotide. Following uracil-DNA glycosylase treatment, a first 18-cycle PCR with universal primers M1SS and BC2_uni_R was performed on all cDNA. The original pipeline was this. For normalization, 1 million high-quality reads were randomly selected from each sample, with every read carrying a distinct molecular identifier. Reads with shared molecular identifiers were discarded instead of being binned into consensus sequences. MiTCR, with a Q25 quality threshold and the strictest error-elimination algorithm, was used for CDR3 identification, clonotype clustering and error correction. Lower-bound total TCR beta diversity was estimated with a nonparametric unseen species model using Euler transformation. The raw public data were reprocessed by TCRdb itself: fastp quality trimming at Q25, MiXCR clonotype calling, in-frame beta chains only. Under each unique CDR3 protein, matching rows form one entry showing the most common genes and DNA. TCRdb, not the original authors, processed these V and J calls. This sample gives about 1,500,000 distinct CDR3 sequences in total; roughly 40% of them show up just once. Under 8% of the sample is taken by the ten largest.

Sequenced: blood. The TCR originated in a woman under 30 in good health. The chain is assembled from TRBV15 and TRBJ2-1; TRBD2 fits 11 bases in the junction. The CDR3 reads as follows: CATSRGLAGSGSSYNEQFF. The nucleotide sequence reads as follows: TGTGCCACCAGCAGAGGACTAGCGGGGAGCGGTAGCTCCTACAATGAGCAGTTCTTC.